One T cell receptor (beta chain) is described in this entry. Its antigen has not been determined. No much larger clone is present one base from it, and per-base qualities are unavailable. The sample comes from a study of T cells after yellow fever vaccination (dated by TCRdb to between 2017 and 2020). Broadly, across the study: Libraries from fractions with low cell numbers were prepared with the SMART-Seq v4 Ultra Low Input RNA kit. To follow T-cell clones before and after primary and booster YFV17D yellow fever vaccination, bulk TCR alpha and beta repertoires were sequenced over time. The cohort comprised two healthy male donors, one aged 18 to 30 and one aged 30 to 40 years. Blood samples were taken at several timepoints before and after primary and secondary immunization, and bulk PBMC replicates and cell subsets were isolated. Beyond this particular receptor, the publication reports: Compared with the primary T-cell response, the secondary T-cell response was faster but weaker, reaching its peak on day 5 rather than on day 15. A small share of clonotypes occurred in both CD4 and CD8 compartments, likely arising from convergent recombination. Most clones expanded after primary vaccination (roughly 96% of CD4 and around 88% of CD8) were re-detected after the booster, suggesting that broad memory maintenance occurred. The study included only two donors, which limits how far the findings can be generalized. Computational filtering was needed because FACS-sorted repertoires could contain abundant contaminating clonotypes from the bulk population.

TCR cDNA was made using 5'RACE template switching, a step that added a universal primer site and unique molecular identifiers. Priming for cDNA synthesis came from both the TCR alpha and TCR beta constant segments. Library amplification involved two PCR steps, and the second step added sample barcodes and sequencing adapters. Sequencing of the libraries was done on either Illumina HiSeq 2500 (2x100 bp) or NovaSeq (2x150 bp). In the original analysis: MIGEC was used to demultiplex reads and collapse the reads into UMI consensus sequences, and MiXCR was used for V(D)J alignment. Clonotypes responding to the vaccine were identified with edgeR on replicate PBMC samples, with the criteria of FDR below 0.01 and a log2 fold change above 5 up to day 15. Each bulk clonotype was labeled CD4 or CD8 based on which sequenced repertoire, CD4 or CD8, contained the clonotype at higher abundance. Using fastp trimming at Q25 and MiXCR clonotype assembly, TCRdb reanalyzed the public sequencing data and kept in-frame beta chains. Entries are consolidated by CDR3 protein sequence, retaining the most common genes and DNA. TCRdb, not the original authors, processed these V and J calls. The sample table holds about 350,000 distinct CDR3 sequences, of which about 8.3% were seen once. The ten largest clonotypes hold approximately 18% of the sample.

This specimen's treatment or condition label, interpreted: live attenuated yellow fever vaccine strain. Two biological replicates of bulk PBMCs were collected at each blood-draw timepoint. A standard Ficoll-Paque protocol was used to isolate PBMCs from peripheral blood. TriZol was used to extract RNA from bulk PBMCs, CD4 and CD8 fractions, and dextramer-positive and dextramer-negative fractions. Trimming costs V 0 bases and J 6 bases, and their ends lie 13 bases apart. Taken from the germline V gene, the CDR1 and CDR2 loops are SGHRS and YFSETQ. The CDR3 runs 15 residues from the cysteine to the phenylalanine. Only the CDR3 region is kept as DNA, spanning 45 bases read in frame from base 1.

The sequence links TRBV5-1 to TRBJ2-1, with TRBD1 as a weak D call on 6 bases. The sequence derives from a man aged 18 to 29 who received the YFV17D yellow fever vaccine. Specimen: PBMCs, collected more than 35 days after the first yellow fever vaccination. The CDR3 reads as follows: CASSLAQGRGNEQFF. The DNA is TGCGCCAGCAGCTTGGCCCAGGGGAGAGGCAATGAGCAGTTCTTC.